A single sample is the source of the 10 T cell receptor beta chains below, sequenced in a study of CD8 T cells in ankylosing spondylitis. TCRdb processed the 5' RACE reads anew with MiXCR; each CDR3 protein has one entry. The repertoire holds 150,000 to 200,000 distinct CDR3 sequences, with over 15% as singletons. The specimen sequenced was blood, either unsorted or a sorted T cell fraction (not recorded which). Receptor source: a male donor under 30 with ankylosing spondylitis or in good health (not recorded which).

This clonotype showed up many times. The rearrangement joins TRBV4-1 to TRBJ2-2; 8 bases align to TRBD2. The germline CDR1 and CDR2 sequences are MGHRA and YSYEKL. The CDR3 has 15 residues. V lost 3 bases, J lost 4 bases, and 4 bases stayed unmatched. CDR3 region: CASSHPSGPTGELFF. CDR3 DNA: TGCGCCAGCAGCCACCCTAGCGGGCCCACCGGGGAGCTGTTTTTT.

This clonotype showed up many times. The chain has TRBV9 and TRBJ2-2; D is tentatively TRBD1 or TRBD2 (5 bases each). From germline, CDR1 is SGDLS and CDR2 YYNGEE. Trimming took 1 base from V and 2 from J, leaving 9 bases between them. The CDR3 covers 15 residues. Here the CDR3 DNA reads TGTGCCAGCAGCGTACAGGGAGCTAACACCGGGGAGCTGTTTTTT. Its translation: CASSVQGANTGELFF.

The chain has TRBV29-1 and TRBJ2-6; D perhaps matches TRBD1 (5 bases). Trimming cost V 5 bases and J 0 bases, with 8 bases left between them. Germline V CDR1 and CDR2: SQVTM, ANQGSEA. The length of the CDR3 is 14 residues. The CDR3 region has the DNA TGCAGCGTTTTAGGGGACTCTGGGGCCAACGTCCTGACTTTC. Protein: CSVLGDSGANVLTF. Supplemented by reference TRBV29-1 and TRBJ2-6, the full variable domain reads SAVISQKPSRDICQRGTSLTIQCQVDSQVTMMFWYRQQPGQSLTLIATANQGSEATYESGFVIDKFPISRPNLTFSTLTVSNMSPEDSSIYLCSVLGDSGANVLTFGAGSRLTVL.

This clonotype was detected ten times or more. The chain links TRBV11-2 to TRBJ2-5; TRBD1 is a possible D gene (6 bases). Per the germline V gene, CDR1 is SGHAT and CDR2 is FQNNGV. The V end was cut by 6 bases, the J end by 7 bases, with 15 bases between. The CDR3 spans 13 residues. CDR3 protein: CASSIQGWGTQYF. CDR3 nucleotides: TGTGCCAGCAGTATTCAGGGGTGGGGGACCCAGTACTTC. Together with reference TRBV11-2 and TRBJ2-5, the CDR3 gives the full variable domain: EAGVAQSPRYKIIEKRQSVAFWCNPISGHATLYWYQQILGQGPKLLIQFQNNGVVDDSQLPKDRFSAERLKGVDSTLKIQPAKLEDSAVYLCASSIQGWGTQYFGPGTRLLVL.

This clonotype was counted at least ten times. This chain joins TRBV29-1 and TRBJ2-1; weak D call: TRBD2 (6 bases). Trimming left V 4 bases short and J 3 bases short, with 10 bases between. Germline V gene data show CDR1 as SQVTM and CDR2 as ANQGSEA. The CDR3 is made up of 13 amino acids. The CDR3 protein is CSVVLALYNEQFF. The CDR3 DNA sequence: TGCAGCGTTGTACTAGCACTCTACAATGAGCAGTTCTTC.

This clonotype has a count of ten or more. The V gene is TRBV6-5, the J gene TRBJ2-1, with D unresolved. Trimming pared 1 base from V and 7 bases from J, leaving 17 bases between. In germline, CDR1 is MNHEY, CDR2 SVGAGI. The CDR3 totals 16 residues. As DNA, the CDR3 is TGTGCCAGCAGTTACTTGCCAGGCCCCCCGATGAATGAGCAGTTCTTC. Translation gives CASSYLPGPPMNEQFF.

V usage is TRBV29-1 and J usage is TRBJ2-5; maybe TRBD1 (6 bases). CDR3 length: 15 residues. CDR1 is SQVTM, CDR2 ANQGSEA, per germline. V was clipped by 7 bases and J by 0 bases, with 18 bases between them. The CDR3 region has the DNA TGCAGCGCCCTCGTGGGGGCAGGCCACCAAGAGACCCAGTACTTC. Translated, it gives CSALVGAGHQETQYF.

This clonotype was counted ten times or more. The CDR3 sequence: CASSLGRGGLAGLLVEQYF. Written as DNA, the CDR3 is TGCGCCAGCAGCTTGGGGAGGGGGGGACTAGCGGGCCTCCTGGTCGAGCAGTACTTC. The chain has TRBV5-1 and TRBJ2-7; 12 positions match TRBD2. This CDR3 has 19 amino acids. J was trimmed by 6 bases and V by 0 bases; bases with no gene match: 16. CDR1 SGHRS and CDR2 YFSETQ come from the germline V gene. Drawing the rest from reference TRBV5-1 and TRBJ2-7, the complete variable domain is KAGVTQTPRYLIKTRGQQVTLSCSPISGHRSVSWYQQTPGQGLQFLFEYFSETQRNKGNFPGRFSGRQFSNSRSEMNVSTLELGDSALYLCASSLGRGGLAGLLVEQYFGPGTRLTVT.

In this sample, this clonotype turned up many times. The V call is TRBV20-1, the J call TRBJ2-7; D remains unclear. The CDR3 consists of 12 residues. Germline V lookup: CDR1 DFQATT, CDR2 SNEGSKA (reference sequence). V was clipped by 0 bases and J by 1 base, with 4 bases between them. The CDR3 sequence is CSARDASYEQYF. DNA of the CDR3: TGCAGTGCTAGAGACGCATCCTACGAGCAGTACTTC.

This clonotype has ten or more counts. This sequence joins TRBV5-1 and TRBJ2-3, with 8 bases fitting TRBD2. Losses at the gene ends were 8 bases for V and 0 bases for J; bases not matched to a gene: 8. The CDR3 consists of 15 residues. Germline CDR1 SGHRS, CDR2 YFSETQ. The CDR3 reads CASMRPSGSTDTQYF. Written as DNA, the CDR3 is TGCGCCAGTATGAGGCCTAGCGGGAGCACAGATACGCAGTATTTT.